These 17 T cell receptor beta chains share one sample of origin, sequenced in a study of cytomegalovirus exposure and HLA in healthy donors. The study ran its PCR with 60 Vbeta and 13 Jbeta primers. The repertoire was sequenced with immunoSEQ multiplex PCR; TCRdb's copy has only in-frame clones and lacks some. This table holds about 200,000 clones, roughly 13% found once. Sequenced sample: PBMCs. The receptors stem from a man between 50 and 59 years old in good health and CMV-seropositive.

This clone was detected a few times. The rearrangement uses TRBV10-1 and TRBJ2-1; TRBD2 matches at 12 bases. The V gene's germline CDR1 is WNHNN and CDR2 SYGVQD (reference sequence). This CDR3 comprises 15 residues. V lost 4 bases to trimming and J lost 4 bases; unmatched junction nucleotides: 2. CDR3 nucleotide sequence: TGCGCCAGCAGTGGAGGACTAGCGGGATACAATGAGCAGTTCTTC. Its protein is CASSGGLAGYNEQFF.

The chain employs TRBV7-6 and TRBJ2-2; possibly TRBD2 for D (6 bases). Trimming removed 1 base at V and 5 bases at J, with 17 bases between. Germline V gives CDR1 SGHVS, CDR2 FNYEAQ. The CDR3 is made up of 17 amino acids. The CDR3 coding sequence is TGTGCCAGCAGCTTAGTCCCCAGGAGCGCGGGAACCGGGGAGCTGTTTTTT. This gives the protein CASSLVPRSAGTGELFF.

This clone was seen only a few times. The chain combines TRBV6-5 with TRBJ1-2; TRBD1 agrees at 10 bases. V dropped 5 bases and J dropped 7; count of bases not matched to a gene: 4. Germline CDR1 MNHEY, CDR2 SVGAGI. This CDR3 region has 13 residues. The CDR3 nucleotides are TGTGCCAGCAGTCGGGACAGGGGCTCTGGCTACACCTTC. It specifies CASSRDRGSGYTF.

The rearrangement links TRBV7-2 to TRBJ2-1, with D perhaps TRBD1 (6 bases). The CDR3 is 14 residues long. Germline V gene data show CDR1 as SGHTA and CDR2 as FQGNSA. V lost 0 bases to trimming and J lost 6 bases, with 9 bases between them. For the CDR3, the DNA is TGTGCCAGCAGCTTAGCGGGCAGGGGCAATGAGCAGTTCTTC. Amino acid sequence: CASSLAGRGNEQFF. The variable domain in full, with the rest retrieved from reference TRBV7-2 and TRBJ2-1, is GAGVSQSPSNKVTEKGKDVELRCDPISGHTALYWYRQSLGQGLEFLIYFQGNSAPDKSGLPSDRFSAERTGGSVSTLTIQRTQQEDSAVYLCASSLAGRGNEQFFGPGTRLTVL.

This chain joins TRBV12-5 and TRBJ1-5; D remains unclear. CDR1 LGHNT and CDR2 FRNRAP come from the germline V gene. The CDR3 runs 13 residues. V shed 2 bases and J shed 5 bases, with 7 bases lying between them. As DNA, the CDR3 is TGTGCTAGTGGTTTGAACTCATATCAGCCCCAGCATTTT. Amino acid sequence: CASGLNSYQPQHF.

The rearrangement links TRBV12-1 to TRBJ2-4; the table assigns TRBD1, which was not confirmed against the DNA. TRBV12-1 is a pseudogene locus. This CDR3 has 18 amino acids. The CDR3, as DNA: TGTGCCAGCAGCTTCCGGGACAGCGTTCCCGTGGCCAAAAACATTCAGTACTTC. As protein: CASSFRDSVPVAKNIQYF.

In its sample, this clone was seen many times. The gene calls are TRBV4-3 and TRBJ1-3; D is possibly TRBD1 (6 bases). V was pared by 1 base and J by 0 bases, with 10 bases between. The germline V gene has CDR1 LGHNA and CDR2 YSLEER. The CDR3 is 16 residues long. The CDR3, as DNA: TGCGCCAGCAGCCAAGCTCAGGACAGCTCTGGAAACACCATATATTTT. Translated: CASSQAQDSSGNTIYF.

This clone was recorded a few times. This chain joins TRBV11-2 and TRBJ1-3; D gene unclear. This CDR3 spans 14 amino acids. The V end lost 0 bases, the J end lost 3 bases, and 6 bases lay between the germline ends. The germline gives CDR1 SGHAT, CDR2 FQNNGV. This chain's CDR3 is CASSLEADGNTIYF. The CDR3 nucleotides read TGTGCCAGCAGCTTAGAAGCGGATGGAAACACCATATATTTT. Variable domain in full (rest from reference TRBV11-2 and TRBJ1-3): EAGVAQSPRYKIIEKRQSVAFWCNPISGHATLYWYQQILGQGPKLLIQFQNNGVVDDSQLPKDRFSAERLKGVDSTLKIQPAKLEDSAVYLCASSLEADGNTIYFGEGSWLTVV.

This clone was detected a few times. The chain combines TRBV7-3 with TRBJ2-3; 7 bases map to TRBD1. The J segment lost 4 bases and the V segment lost 3 bases, leaving 10 bases of the junction unmatched. This CDR3 has 16 amino acids. Germline CDR1 and CDR2: SGHTA and FQGTGA. The CDR3 DNA reads as TGTGCCAGCAGCTTGCAGAGACAGGGATCATCAGATACGCAGTATTTT. It specifies CASSLQRQGSSDTQYF.

This clone was counted a few times. The chain has TRBV19 and TRBJ1-2; TRBD1 is a possible D gene (5 bases). Germline-derived CDR1 and CDR2 are LNHDA and SQIVND (reference sequence). V lost 8 bases, J lost 8 bases, and 18 bases lay in between. The CDR3 has 13 amino acids. The CDR3 DNA reads as TGTGCCAGTGGGGCCAGCCAGGCGGGGGGCTACACCTTC. Encoded protein: CASGASQAGGYTF.

There are a few counts of this clone. This rearrangement joins TRBV6-5 to TRBJ2-1; no reliable D call. Germline V CDR1 and CDR2: MNHEY, SVGAGI. This CDR3 has 13 amino acids. Trimming removed 0 bases from V and 7 bases from J, with 7 bases in between. The CDR3 DNA reads TGTGCCAGCAGTTACTCGAGGAGAAATGAGCAGTTCTTC. Its translation: CASSYSRRNEQFF.

This clone showed up just a few times. V is TRBV28 and J is TRBJ1-1; 8 positions agree with TRBD1. V shed 3 bases, J shed 4 bases, and the junction held 4 bases outside the gene matches. CDR1 and CDR2 (germline): MDHEN, SYDVKM. This CDR3 is built from 14 residues. DNA of the CDR3: TGTGCCAGCAGTTTTACCAGGGGGCGCACTGAAGCTTTCTTT. Translation gives CASSFTRGRTEAFF. The full variable domain, in which reference TRBV28 and TRBJ1-1 provide the parts outside the CDR3, is DVKVTQSSRYLVKRTGEKVFLECVQDMDHENMFWYRQDPGLGLRLIYFSYDVKMKEKGDIPEGYSVSREKKERFSLILESASTNQTSMYLCASSFTRGRTEAFFGQGTRLTVV.

Concerning this clone itself: The junction and the germline gene differ at one end; a read error may be behind it. The V and J genes are TRBV29-1 and TRBJ2-3; TRBD2 aligns across 10 bases. Germline lookup yields CDR1 SQVTM and CDR2 ANQGSEA. This CDR3 contains 13 residues. CDR3 amino acids: CSAGLARGDAQYF. DNA for the CDR3: TGCAGCGCGGGACTAGCGCGGGGAGATGCGCAGTATTTT.

This chain links TRBV5-1 with TRBJ1-2; D is unclear. V was shortened by 2 bases and J by 4 bases, with 12 bases between the two germline ends. The CDR3 extends over 14 amino acids. Germline-derived CDR1 and CDR2 are SGHRS and YFSETQ. The CDR3 coding sequence is TGCGCCAGCAGCTTAGGAACGGGGAGCTATGGCTACACCTTC. This sequence encodes CASSLGTGSYGYTF. Complete variable domain (other parts from reference TRBV5-1 and TRBJ1-2): KAGVTQTPRYLIKTRGQQVTLSCSPISGHRSVSWYQQTPGQGLQFLFEYFSETQRNKGNFPGRFSGRQFSNSRSEMNVSTLELGDSALYLCASSLGTGSYGYTFGSGTRLTVV.

In this sample, this clone turned up a few times. The chain combines TRBV5-6 with TRBJ2-5; TRBD2 agrees at 8 bases. With V trimmed by 4 bases and J by 5 bases, 4 bases remained unmatched. The length of the CDR3 is 13 residues. In germline, CDR1 is SGHDT, CDR2 YYEEEE. CDR3: CASSRTSWETQYF. CDR3 DNA sequence: TGTGCCAGCAGCCGGACTAGCTGGGAGACCCAGTACTTC.

This clone showed up just a few times. The chain links TRBV11-2 to TRBJ1-5; tentative D call: TRBD1 (6 bases). Deletions cut 3 bases from V and 2 bases from J, with 14 bases between. CDR1 is SGHAT and CDR2 is FQNNGV in the germline V gene. This CDR3 has 16 amino acids. The CDR3 protein is CASSFTGFGRNQPQHF. DNA of the CDR3: TGTGCCAGCAGCTTCACAGGGTTTGGGCGCAATCAGCCCCAGCATTTT. The variable domain in full, with the rest retrieved from reference TRBV11-2 and TRBJ1-5, is EAGVAQSPRYKIIEKRQSVAFWCNPISGHATLYWYQQILGQGPKLLIQFQNNGVVDDSQLPKDRFSAERLKGVDSTLKIQPAKLEDSAVYLCASSFTGFGRNQPQHFGDGTRLSIL.

The J gene is TRBJ1-4, the V gene TRBV4-3; a weak D match, TRBD1 (6 bases). V dropped 4 bases and J dropped 7 bases, with 13 bases sitting between them. Germline CDR1 and CDR2: LGHNA and YSLEER. The CDR3 length is 14 residues. The CDR3: CASSLGQRSEKLFF. DNA of the CDR3: TGCGCCAGCAGCCTCGGACAGCGTAGTGAAAAACTGTTTTTT.